The entry below gives a single T cell receptor (beta chain) sequence along with its context. This entry belongs to a study of blood T cell repertoires in COVID-19. Turning to the study itself: COVID-19 samples collected from the United States, Italy and Spain covered acute and convalescent phases.

Repertoires were generated with immunoSEQ multiplex PCR, while TCRdb's copy carries only in-frame clones and drops some. The table lists about 240,000 clones, approximately 78% of them singletons. Germline assignment: CDR1 LGHDT and CDR2 YNNKEL (reference sequence). The ends were cut back, 2 bases at V and 2 bases at J, with 15 bases in the middle. The CDR3 runs to 16 residues. Sequencing input: peripheral blood. The genes are TRBV3-1 (or the pseudogene TRBV3-2) and TRBJ1-1; tentatively, D is TRBD1 (6 bases). This TCR came from a woman between 55 and 75 years old with active or convalescent COVID-19. Written as DNA, the CDR3 is TGTGCCAGCAGCCAACTCCCCCCGGGACAAAACACTGAAGCTTTCTTT. This translates into CASSQLPPGQNTEAFF.